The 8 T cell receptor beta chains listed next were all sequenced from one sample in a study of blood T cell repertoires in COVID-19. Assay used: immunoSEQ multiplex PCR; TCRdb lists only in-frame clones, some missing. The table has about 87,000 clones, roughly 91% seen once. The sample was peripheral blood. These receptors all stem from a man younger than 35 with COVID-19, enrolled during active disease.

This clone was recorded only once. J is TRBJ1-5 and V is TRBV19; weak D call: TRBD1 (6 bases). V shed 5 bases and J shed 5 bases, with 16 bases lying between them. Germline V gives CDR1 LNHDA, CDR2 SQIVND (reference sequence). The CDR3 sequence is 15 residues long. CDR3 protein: CASSPGRGNYQPQHF. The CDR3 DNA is TGTGCCAGTAGTCCAGGGAGGGGGAACTATCAGCCCCAGCATTTT.

The CDR3 nucleotides read TGTGCCAGCAGTTTCCGACAGGGGACCTCTGGGGCCAACGTCCTGACTTTC. Amino acid sequence: CASSFRQGTSGANVLTF. The chain employs TRBV28 and TRBJ2-6; TRBD1 agrees at 8 bases. V dropped 3 bases and J dropped 0; count of bases not matched to a gene: 4. Looked up from germline, CDR1 is MDHEN and CDR2 is SYDVKM. CDR3 size: 17 residues.

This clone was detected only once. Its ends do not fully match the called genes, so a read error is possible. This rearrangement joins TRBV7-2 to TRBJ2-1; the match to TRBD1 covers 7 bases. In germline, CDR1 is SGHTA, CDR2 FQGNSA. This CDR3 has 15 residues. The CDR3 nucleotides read TGTGCCAGCAGTTTAGGGGGCTTACCCCTCAATGAGCAGTTCTTC. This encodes CASSLGGLPLNEQFF.

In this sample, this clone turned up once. CDR3 in amino acids: CASSGDAVETQYF. DNA of the CDR3: TGTGCCAGTTCAGGGGATGCGGTAGAGACCCAGTACTTC. V and J are TRBV6-5 and TRBJ2-5; tentatively, D is TRBD1 (6 bases). The CDR3 is 13 residues long. Germline CDR1 reads MNHEY; CDR2 reads SVGAGI. Trimming cost V 9 bases and J 4 bases, with 15 bases left between them.

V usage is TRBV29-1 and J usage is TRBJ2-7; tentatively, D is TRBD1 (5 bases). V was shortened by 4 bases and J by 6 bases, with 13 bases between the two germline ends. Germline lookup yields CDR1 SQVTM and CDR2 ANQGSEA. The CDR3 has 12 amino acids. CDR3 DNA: TGCAGCGTTGTAGGGGATCTCGGCGAGCAGTACTTC. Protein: CSVVGDLGEQYF.

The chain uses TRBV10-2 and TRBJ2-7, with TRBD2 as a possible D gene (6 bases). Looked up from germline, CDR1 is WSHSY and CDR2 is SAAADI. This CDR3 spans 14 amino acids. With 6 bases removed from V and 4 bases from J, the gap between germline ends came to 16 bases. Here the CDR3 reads CASRFGLSRYEQYF. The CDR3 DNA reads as TGCGCCAGCAGATTTGGACTATCTAGATACGAGCAGTACTTC.

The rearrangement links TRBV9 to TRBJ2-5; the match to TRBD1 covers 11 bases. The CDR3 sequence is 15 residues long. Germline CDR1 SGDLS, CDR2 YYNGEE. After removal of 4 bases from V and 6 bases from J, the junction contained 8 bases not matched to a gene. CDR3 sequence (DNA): TGTGCCAGCAGCCCAGGACAGGGGGCAACGCAGACCCAGTACTTC. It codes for CASSPGQGATQTQYF.

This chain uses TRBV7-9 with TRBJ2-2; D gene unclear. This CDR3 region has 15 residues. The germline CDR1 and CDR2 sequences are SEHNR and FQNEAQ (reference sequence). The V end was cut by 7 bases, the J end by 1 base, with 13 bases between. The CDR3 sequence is CASTLAGENTGELFF. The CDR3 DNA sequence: TGTGCCAGCACCTTGGCCGGAGAGAACACCGGGGAGCTGTTTTTT.